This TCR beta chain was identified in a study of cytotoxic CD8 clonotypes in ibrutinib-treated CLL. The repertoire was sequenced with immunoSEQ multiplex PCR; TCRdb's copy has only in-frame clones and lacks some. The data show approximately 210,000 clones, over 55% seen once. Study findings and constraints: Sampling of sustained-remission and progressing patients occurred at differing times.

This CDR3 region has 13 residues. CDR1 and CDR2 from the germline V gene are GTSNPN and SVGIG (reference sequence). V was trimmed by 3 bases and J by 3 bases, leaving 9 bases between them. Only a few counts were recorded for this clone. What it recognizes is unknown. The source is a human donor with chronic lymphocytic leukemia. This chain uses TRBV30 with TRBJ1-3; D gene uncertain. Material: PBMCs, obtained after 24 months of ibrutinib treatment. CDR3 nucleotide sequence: TGTGCCTGGAGATCGGCCAGTGGAAACACCATATATTTT. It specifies CAWRSASGNTIYF. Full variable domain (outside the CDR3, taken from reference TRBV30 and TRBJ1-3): SQTIHQWPATLVQPVGSPLSLECTVEGTSNPNLYWYRQAAGRGLQLLFYSVGIGQISSEVPQNLSASRPQDRQFILSSKKLLLSDSGFYLCAWRSASGNTIYFGEGSWLTVV.